These 32 T cell receptor beta chains were all obtained from the same sample, sequenced in a study of blood T cells in healthy people across ages. Then a second PCR, running roughly 7 to 11 cycles, was carried out with a sample-barcoded 5' primer and a J-beta primer mix. TCRdb reanalysed the 5' RACE reads using MiXCR and keeps one entry per CDR3 protein. The table shows over a million distinct CDR3 sequences, with roughly 45% occurring only once. Specimen: blood. The receptors derive from a woman aged 18-29 years in good health.

This clonotype was counted a single time. The chain recombines TRBV6-2 or TRBV6-3 with TRBJ2-1; D is unresolved. The DNA end is more similar to TRBJ2-7, so the J call may be wrong. Germline CDR1 and CDR2: MNHEY and SVGEGT. There are 15 residues in the CDR3. CDR3 in amino acids: CASSYGQTSYNEQYF. The CDR3 DNA reads as TGTGCCAGCAGTTATGGGCAGACCTCCTACAATGAGCAGTACTTC.

This rearrangement joins TRBV28 to TRBJ2-7, with D possibly being TRBD2 (5 bases). Trimming removed 9 bases at V and 3 bases at J, with 15 bases between. Germline V lookup: CDR1 MDHEN, CDR2 SYDVKM. The CDR3 totals 13 residues. CDR3 DNA sequence: TGTGCCAGTATCCCCCCCGGGAACTACGAGCAGTACTTC. Protein product: CASIPPGNYEQYF. Variable domain in full (rest from reference TRBV28 and TRBJ2-7): DVKVTQSSRYLVKRTGEKVFLECVQDMDHENMFWYRQDPGLGLRLIYFSYDVKMKEKGDIPEGYSVSREKKERFSLILESASTNQTSMYLCASIPPGNYEQYFGPGTRLTVT.

The chain carries TRBV10-3 and TRBJ1-1; D is undetermined. Between the trimmed V and J ends, which lost 4 bases and 1 base, there was a span of 13 bases. The CDR3 consists of 15 residues. Germline CDR1 and CDR2: ENHRY and SYGVKD. DNA of the CDR3: TGTGCCATCAGTGTAGAAGCCGTGAGGAACACTGAAGCTTTCTTT. Its protein is CAISVEAVRNTEAFF.

This rearrangement joins TRBV12-5 to TRBJ2-3; D is possibly TRBD1 (6 bases). The CDR3 contains 16 residues. Germline V gives CDR1 LGHNT, CDR2 FRNRAP. V lost 6 bases and J lost 0, with 16 bases in between. The CDR3 loop reads CASGFSGATSTDTQYF. DNA for the CDR3: TGTGCTAGTGGATTCTCAGGGGCCACTAGCACAGATACGCAGTATTTT.

The rearrangement uses TRBV4-1 and TRBJ2-7; D is possibly TRBD2 (7 bases). Trimming took 0 bases from V and 6 from J, leaving 21 bases between them. This CDR3 has 17 residues. The germline CDR1 and CDR2 sequences are MGHRA and YSYEKL. The CDR3 is CASSQERGRSVSVEQYF. In DNA, the CDR3 is TGCGCCAGCAGCCAAGAGCGGGGGCGCTCGGTCTCGGTCGAGCAGTACTTC.

This chain links TRBV21-1 with TRBJ2-3; the listed D gene, TRBD1, was not tested against the DNA. TRBV21-1 is assigned pseudogene status. There are 16 residues in the CDR3. CDR3 nucleotide sequence: TGTGCCAGCACCCCAACCGATAGGGGGATCACAGATACGCAGTATTTT. The encoded protein is CASTPTDRGITDTQYF.

This chain links TRBV28 with TRBJ1-2; D might be TRBD1 (5 bases). CDR1 and CDR2 from the germline V gene are MDHEN and SYDVKM. The CDR3 contains 15 residues. The V and J ends lost 4 bases and 6 bases respectively, with 18 bases between them. CDR3 coding DNA: TGTGCCAGCAGTTGTAACTTGGGGGTTGTTCATGGCTACACCTTC. Translating it yields CASSCNLGVVHGYTF.

The chain employs TRBV5-1 and TRBJ2-5; D remains unclear. V lost 3 bases and J lost 11, with 17 bases in between. The CDR3 consists of 13 residues. In germline, CDR1 is SGHRS, CDR2 YFSETQ. The CDR3 nucleotides are TGCGCCAGCAGCTCCGTGTCCGGGTACGGGCAGTACTTC. Its translation: CASSSVSGYGQYF.

In regard to this clonotype: Possible read error: a much larger clone is one base away. The conserved final phenylalanine or tryptophan is absent from the CDR3, which likely points to a read error. The chain has TRBV4-1 and TRBJ1-5; D gene uncertain. The V and J ends lost 3 bases and 4 bases respectively, with 10 bases between them. From germline, CDR1 is MGHRA and CDR2 YSYEKL. The CDR3 consists of 14 residues. CDR3 residues: CASSHGVGNQPQHS. CDR3 coding DNA: TGCGCCAGCAGCCATGGTGTGGGGAATCAGCCCCAGCATTCT.

CDR3 DNA: TGCAGTGCTAGAGATAGTATCGGCAATGGCTACACCTTC. Protein: CSARDSIGNGYTF. The V gene is TRBV20-1, the J gene TRBJ1-2, with no clear D. The germline CDR1 and CDR2 sequences are DFQATT and SNEGSKA (reference sequence). The ends were cut back, 0 bases at V and 6 bases at J, with 11 bases in the middle. CDR3 length: 13 residues.

This clonotype was recorded a few times. The genes are TRBV6-5 and TRBJ2-5, with 8 bases aligning to TRBD2. After removal of 2 bases from V and 5 bases from J, the junction contained 19 bases not matched to a gene. Germline values: CDR1 MNHEY, CDR2 SVGAGI. The CDR3 extends over 19 amino acids. CDR3 bases: TGTGCCAGCAGTTACGGATTGTGGTTCGCGGGAGGAGGTTGGGAGACCCAGTACTTC. It yields the protein CASSYGLWFAGGGWETQYF.

For this clonotype: A much larger clone differs by one base, so this may be a read error. V and J are TRBV12-3 or TRBV12-4 and TRBJ2-5, with 8 nucleotides matching TRBD2. The CDR3 contains 12 residues. V lost 4 bases to trimming and J lost 11 bases; unmatched junction nucleotides: 6. CDR3 in amino acids: CASSSTSDEQYF. The CDR3 DNA follows: TGTGCCAGCAGTTCGACTAGCGATGAGCAGTACTTC.

This chain joins TRBV12-3 or TRBV12-4 and TRBJ1-6; maybe TRBD1 (6 bases). This CDR3 has 16 amino acids. The V end lost 6 bases, the J end lost 8 bases, and 20 bases lay between the germline ends. DNA for the CDR3: TGTGCCAGCAGAGTCACAGGGCCACCGGGGGATTCACCCCTCCACTTT. It encodes CASRVTGPPGDSPLHF.

As regards this clonotype: At one end, the junction sequence differs from germline, possibly due to a read error. V and J are TRBV7-9 and TRBJ1-6; D ambiguous. CDR3 length: 12 amino acids. Germline V gene data show CDR1 as SEHNR and CDR2 as FQNEAQ (reference sequence). This CDR3 is CASSPDESPPHF. CDR3 sequence (DNA): TGTGCCAGCAGCCCAGATGAGTCACCCCCCCACTTT.

V is TRBV28 and J is TRBJ2-3; TRBD2 aligns across 10 bases. CDR1 is MDHEN and CDR2 is SYDVKM in the germline V gene. Germline trimming cut 7 bases from V and 0 bases from J; bases unmatched to any gene: 10. This CDR3 is 17 amino acids long. The CDR3 loop reads CASIGLAGAASTDTQYF. CDR3 in DNA: TGTGCCAGCATTGGGCTAGCGGGAGCCGCTAGCACAGATACGCAGTATTTT. Using reference TRBV28 and TRBJ2-3 for the parts outside the CDR3, the full variable domain is DVKVTQSSRYLVKRTGEKVFLECVQDMDHENMFWYRQDPGLGLRLIYFSYDVKMKEKGDIPEGYSVSREKKERFSLILESASTNQTSMYLCASIGLAGAASTDTQYFGPGTRLTVL.

V and J are TRBV11-2 and TRBJ2-2, with TRBD1 matching 9 bases. V gave up 5 bases and J gave up 4 bases; unmatched junction bases: 8. Germline loops: CDR1 SGHAT, CDR2 FQNNGV. The CDR3 spans 16 residues. The CDR3 region has the DNA TGTGCCAGCAGCACACAGGGGGCGCAGGGCACCGGGGAGCTGTTTTTT. Protein product: CASSTQGAQGTGELFF.

The rearrangement joins TRBV15 to TRBJ2-7; D not resolved. In germline, CDR1 is LNHNV, CDR2 YYDKDF (reference sequence). V lost 1 base and J lost 7, with 11 bases in between. The CDR3 runs 13 residues. CDR3 amino acids: CATSRAERYEQYF. In DNA, the CDR3 is TGTGCCACCAGCAGAGCGGAGCGTTATGAGCAGTACTTC.

This clonotype was detected a few times. The chain joins TRBV15 to TRBJ2-4; D is perhaps TRBD1 (6 bases). The CDR3 length is 15 residues. V gave up 3 bases and J gave up 5 bases, with 14 bases separating them. The germline V gene has CDR1 LNHNV and CDR2 YYDKDF (reference sequence). The CDR3 protein is CATSRATGIENIQYF. As DNA, the CDR3 is TGTGCCACCAGCAGGGCTACAGGGATCGAAAACATTCAGTACTTC.

The V and J genes are TRBV2 and TRBJ2-3; TRBD2 matches 9 bases. The CDR3 totals 15 residues. The J segment lost 2 bases and the V segment lost 4 bases, leaving 4 bases of the junction unmatched. Germline CDR1 reads SNHLY; CDR2 reads FYNNEI. The CDR3 sequence is CASSGPSGNTDTQYF. Written as DNA, the CDR3 is TGTGCCAGCAGTGGTCCTAGCGGGAACACAGATACGCAGTATTTT.

This clonotype was counted between two and nine times. The chain combines TRBV3-1 with TRBJ2-3, with D tentatively TRBD1 (6 bases). V dropped 10 bases and J dropped 3 bases, with 11 bases sitting between them. The CDR3 sequence is 12 residues long. The germline V gene encodes CDR1 LGHDT and CDR2 YNNKEL (reference sequence). The CDR3 reads CATQQGTDTQYF. DNA for the CDR3: TGTGCCACCCAACAGGGTACAGATACGCAGTATTTT.

The chain has TRBV7-8 and TRBJ2-5, with D tentatively TRBD1 or TRBD2 (5 bases each). The CDR3 totals 13 residues. Germline CDR1 is SGHVS and CDR2 is FQNEAQ. Trimming took 6 bases from V and 4 from J, leaving 12 bases between them. CDR3 protein: CASRRDQPETQYF. The CDR3, as DNA: TGTGCCAGCAGGAGGGACCAACCAGAGACCCAGTACTTC.

This clonotype was seen a handful of times. J is TRBJ2-7 and V is TRBV27; 7 bases map to TRBD2. The CDR3 contains 15 residues. Unmatched junction bases numbered 18, after V lost 9 bases and J lost 7 bases. Per the germline V gene, CDR1 is MNHEY and CDR2 is SMNVEV (reference sequence). CDR3 in DNA: TGTGCCAGTAATAGGCGGCTAGCGGCTTACAATGAGCAGTACTTC. Translation gives CASNRRLAAYNEQYF.

The chain is built from TRBV5-8 and TRBJ2-5; D gene ambiguous. The CDR3 sequence is 14 residues long. V lost 3 bases and J lost 0, with 9 bases in between. The germline CDR1 and CDR2 sequences are SGHTS and YDEGEE. CDR3 sequence (DNA): TGTGCCAGCAGCTCCCTGGCCTACCAAGAGACCCAGTACTTC. Protein: CASSSLAYQETQYF.

This clonotype was detected a few times. The V call is TRBV5-5, the J call TRBJ1-2; D ambiguous. CDR3 length equals 15 residues. With 4 bases removed from V and 1 base from J, the gap between germline ends came to 14 bases. CDR1 and CDR2 (germline): SGHKS, YYEKEE (reference sequence). CDR3 protein: CASSARQNFNYGYTF. Here the CDR3 DNA reads TGTGCCAGCAGCGCCCGACAAAACTTTAACTATGGCTACACCTTC.

This clonotype was seen at least ten times. This chain connects TRBV7-2 to TRBJ2-4, with D perhaps TRBD2 (5 bases). CDR1 and CDR2 (germline): SGHTA, FQGNSA. V lost 5 bases and J 0 bases, leaving 14 bases between the germline ends. This CDR3 contains 16 residues. The CDR3, as DNA: TGTGCCAGCAGCCGAACCGAAGCGGTAGCCAAAAACATTCAGTACTTC. Its translation is CASSRTEAVAKNIQYF.

The chain recombines TRBV28 with TRBJ2-3; 7 bases map to TRBD2. In germline, CDR1 is MDHEN, CDR2 SYDVKM. The CDR3 has 17 residues. V was pared by 6 bases and J by 2 bases, with 14 bases of the junction left unmatched. The CDR3 loop is CASSPEASGDLTDTQYF. CDR3 DNA: TGTGCCAGCAGCCCCGAAGCGAGCGGGGACCTCACAGATACGCAGTATTTT.

This sequence joins TRBV27 and TRBJ2-6, with D possibly matching TRBD1 (6 bases). Trimming shortened V by 1 base and J by 0 bases, and 19 bases separated the two germline ends. Germline V CDR1 and CDR2: MNHEY, SMNVEV (reference sequence). The CDR3 sequence is 20 residues long. CDR3 sequence reads: CASSLLSLGTFGSGANVLTF. The DNA for the CDR3 is TGTGCCAGCAGTTTATTATCGTTGGGGACATTCGGCTCTGGGGCCAACGTCCTGACTTTC.

This clonotype was observed a handful of times. The chain uses TRBV7-9 and TRBJ1-2; D perhaps matches TRBD1 (5 bases). Trimming left V 1 base short and J 6 bases short, with 12 bases between. CDR3 length equals 14 residues. Germline assignment: CDR1 SEHNR and CDR2 FQNEAQ (reference sequence). CDR3 loop: CASSLDQGANGYTF. DNA for the CDR3: TGTGCCAGCAGCTTAGACCAGGGAGCAAATGGCTACACCTTC.

This chain uses TRBV20-1 with TRBJ2-7, with TRBD2 identical over 7 bases. The CDR3 has 14 residues. V was pared by 6 bases and J by 2 bases, with 10 bases of the junction left unmatched. From germline, CDR1 is DFQATT and CDR2 SNEGSKA (reference sequence). CDR3 protein: CSAPMPRGAYEQYF. The DNA of the CDR3 is TGCAGTGCCCCCATGCCCCGGGGGGCCTACGAGCAGTACTTC.

V is TRBV7-2 and J is TRBJ2-3; 7 nucleotides line up with TRBD2. The CDR3 contains 15 residues. Germline V CDR1 and CDR2: SGHTA, FQGNSA. V shed 6 bases and J 5 bases; nucleotides not matched to a gene: 11. The CDR3 nucleotides are TGTGCCAGCAGAGCTTTAGCGGGTAGTTTAGATACGCAGTATTTT. This codes for CASRALAGSLDTQYF.

This clonotype turned up a few times. V and J are TRBV12-3 or TRBV12-4 and TRBJ2-2; D could derive from TRBD1 or TRBD2 (5 bases each). Trimming cost V 6 bases and J 7 bases, with 18 bases left between them. The CDR3 runs 15 residues. This CDR3 reads CASSPLARGLGELFF. The CDR3 bases are TGTGCCAGCAGCCCTTTAGCCCGGGGCCTCGGGGAGCTGTTTTTT.

The chain uses TRBV5-1 and TRBJ2-3, with D possibly TRBD1 on 6 matching bases. The V end lost 4 bases, the J end lost 4 bases, and 19 bases lay between the germline ends. Germline-derived CDR1 and CDR2 are SGHRS and YFSETQ. CDR3 length: 16 amino acids. The chain's CDR3 is CASSRRGPGAPDTQYF. The CDR3 DNA is TGCGCCAGCAGCCGACGTGGACCAGGGGCCCCAGATACGCAGTATTTT.